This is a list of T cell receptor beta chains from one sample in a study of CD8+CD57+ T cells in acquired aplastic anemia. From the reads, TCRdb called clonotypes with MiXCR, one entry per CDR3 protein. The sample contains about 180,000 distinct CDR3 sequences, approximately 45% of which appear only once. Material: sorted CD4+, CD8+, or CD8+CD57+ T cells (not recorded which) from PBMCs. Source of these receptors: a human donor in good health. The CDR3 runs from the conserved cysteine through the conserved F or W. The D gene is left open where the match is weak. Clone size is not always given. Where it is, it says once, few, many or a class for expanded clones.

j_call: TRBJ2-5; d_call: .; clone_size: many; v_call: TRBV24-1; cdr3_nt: TGTGCCACCAGTCGACCGCCCCAAGAGACCCAGTACTTC; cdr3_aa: CATSRPPQETQYF
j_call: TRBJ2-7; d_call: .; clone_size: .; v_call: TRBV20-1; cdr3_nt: TGCAGTGCTAGACTAGGGGGAAACTCCTACGAGCAGTACTTC; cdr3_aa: CSARLGGNSYEQYF
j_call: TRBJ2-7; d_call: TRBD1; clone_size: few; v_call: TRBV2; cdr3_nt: TGTGCCAGCAGTGACAACAGGGGCTACGAGCAGTACTTC; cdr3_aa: CASSDNRGYEQYF
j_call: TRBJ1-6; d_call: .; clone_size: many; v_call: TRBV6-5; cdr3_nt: TGTGCCAGCAGTTGGAGCGTGCGGGGTGATAATTCACCCCTCCACTTT; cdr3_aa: CASSWSVRGDNSPLHF
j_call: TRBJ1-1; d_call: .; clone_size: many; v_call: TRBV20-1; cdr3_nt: TGCAGTGCTAGAGAGGGCAGGGGCAGGCCTGAAGCTTTCTTT; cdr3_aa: CSAREGRGRPEAFF
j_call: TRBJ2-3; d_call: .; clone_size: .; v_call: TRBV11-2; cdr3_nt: TGTGCCAGCAGCTTAGGCGGCAGCTCCACAGATACGCAGTATTTT; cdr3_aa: CASSLGGSSTDTQYF
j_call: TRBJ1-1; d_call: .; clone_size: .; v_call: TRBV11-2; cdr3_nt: TGTGCCAGCAGCTTACGGGGGGTGAACACTGAAGCTTTCTTT; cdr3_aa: CASSLRGVNTEAFF
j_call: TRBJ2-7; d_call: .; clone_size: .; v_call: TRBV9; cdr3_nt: TGTGCCAGCAGCGTAGAGGCCCAGGGAACCGAGCAGTACTTC; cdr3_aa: CASSVEAQGTEQYF
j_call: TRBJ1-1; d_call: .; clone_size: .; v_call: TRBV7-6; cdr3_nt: TGTGCCAGCAGCGCGGAGGTGGAGACTGAAGCTTTCTTT; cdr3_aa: CASSAEVETEAFF
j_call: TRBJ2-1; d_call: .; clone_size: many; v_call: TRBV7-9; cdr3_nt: TGTGCCAGCAGCTTATTGGGAGCAATCAATGAGCAGTTCTTC; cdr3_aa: CASSLLGAINEQFF
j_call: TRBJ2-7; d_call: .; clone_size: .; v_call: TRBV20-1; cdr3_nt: TGCAGGGCTCAGGGGTCCTACGAGCAGTACTTC; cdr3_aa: CRAQGSYEQYF
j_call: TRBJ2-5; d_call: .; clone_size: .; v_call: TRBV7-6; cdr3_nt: TGTGCCAGCAGCTTCGACGAGGGCGCTTACCAGTACTTC; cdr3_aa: CASSFDEGAYQYF
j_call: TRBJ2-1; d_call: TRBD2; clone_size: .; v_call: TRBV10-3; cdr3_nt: TGTGCCATCAGGGCTAGCGGGAGGAATAATGAGCAGTTCTTC; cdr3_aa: CAIRASGRNNEQFF
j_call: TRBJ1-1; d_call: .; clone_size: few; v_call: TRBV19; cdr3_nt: TGTGCCTCAACGGCGAACACTGAAGCTTTCTTT; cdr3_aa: CASTANTEAFF
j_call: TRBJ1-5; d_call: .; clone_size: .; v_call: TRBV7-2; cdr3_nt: TGTGCCAGCAGCCTGGGCACGGACAATCAGCCCCAGCATTTT; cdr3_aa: CASSLGTDNQPQHF
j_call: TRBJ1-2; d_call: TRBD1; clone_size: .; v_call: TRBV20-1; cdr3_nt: TGCAGTGCTAGAGGGTGGACAGGGGGCGGCTACACCTTC; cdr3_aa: CSARGWTGGGYTF
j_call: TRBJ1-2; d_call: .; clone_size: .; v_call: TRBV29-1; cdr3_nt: TGCAGCGTCCAATCCTATGGCTACACCTTC; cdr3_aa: CSVQSYGYTF
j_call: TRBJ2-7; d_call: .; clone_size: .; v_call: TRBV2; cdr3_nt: TGTGCCAGCAGTGGTGATGGGGGCGAGCAGTACTTC; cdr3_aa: CASSGDGGEQYF
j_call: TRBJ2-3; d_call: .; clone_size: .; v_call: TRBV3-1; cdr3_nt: TGTGCCAGCAGCCAAGTAGGGGATACGCAGTATTTT; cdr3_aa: CASSQVGDTQYF
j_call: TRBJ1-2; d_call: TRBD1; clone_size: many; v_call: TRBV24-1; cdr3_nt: TGTGCCACCAGTGAAGGGGGCTTGAACTATGGCTACACCTTC; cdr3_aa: CATSEGGLNYGYTF
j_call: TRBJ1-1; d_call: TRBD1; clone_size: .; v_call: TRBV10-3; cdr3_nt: TGTGCCATCAGTAAGGACAGGGTGGGGAACACTGAAGCATTCTTT; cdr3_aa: CAISKDRVGNTEAFF
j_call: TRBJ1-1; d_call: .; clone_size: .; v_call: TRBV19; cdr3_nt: TGTGCCACCCGATGGGACAAACGGAACACTGAAGCTTTCTTT; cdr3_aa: CATRWDKRNTEAFF
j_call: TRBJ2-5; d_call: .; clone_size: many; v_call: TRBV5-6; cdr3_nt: TGTGCCAGCAGCCCTATCGAAGTGTACCAAGAGACCCAGTACTTC; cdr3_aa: CASSPIEVYQETQYF
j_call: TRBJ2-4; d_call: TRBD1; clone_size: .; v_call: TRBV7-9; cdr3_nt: TGTGCCAGCAGCTTAGTGACAGGGCCAGCCAAAAACATTCAGTACTTC; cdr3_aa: CASSLVTGPAKNIQYF
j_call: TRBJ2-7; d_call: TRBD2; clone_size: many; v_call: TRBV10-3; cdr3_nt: TGTGCCATCAGCCCGCAGGGAGGGCACTACGAGCAGTACTTC; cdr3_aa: CAISPQGGHYEQYF
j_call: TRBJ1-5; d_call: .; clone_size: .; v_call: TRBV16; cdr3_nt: TGTGCCAGCAGCCAAATCCTGGGTAAGGCCTATAGCAATCAGCCCCAGCATTTT; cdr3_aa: CASSQILGKAYSNQPQHF
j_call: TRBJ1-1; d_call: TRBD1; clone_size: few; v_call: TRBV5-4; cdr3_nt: TGTGCCAGCAGCTTCACTACAGGGGGTACCACTGAAGCTTTCTTT; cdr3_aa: CASSFTTGGTTEAFF
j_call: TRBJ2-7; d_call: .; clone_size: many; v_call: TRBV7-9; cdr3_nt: TGTGCCAGCAGCTTAGCCAGTAACTCCTACGAGCAGTACTTC; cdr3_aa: CASSLASNSYEQYF
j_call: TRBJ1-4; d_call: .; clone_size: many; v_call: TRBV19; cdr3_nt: TGTGCCAGTAGTACACAGGGTAATGAAAAACTGTTTTTT; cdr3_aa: CASSTQGNEKLFF
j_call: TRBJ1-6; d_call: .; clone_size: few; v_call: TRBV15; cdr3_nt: TGTGCCACCAGCAGAGATTTCGGGGGGACTAATTCACCCCTCCACTTT; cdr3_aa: CATSRDFGGTNSPLHF
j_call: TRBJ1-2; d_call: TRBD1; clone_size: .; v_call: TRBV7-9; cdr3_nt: TGTGCCAGCAGACCGACAGGGTCTGAGTATGGCTACACCTTC; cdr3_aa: CASRPTGSEYGYTF
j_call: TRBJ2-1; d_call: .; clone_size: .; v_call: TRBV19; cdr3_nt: TGTGCCAGTAGCTCACTTTGGGATGAGCAGTTCTTC; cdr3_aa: CASSSLWDEQFF
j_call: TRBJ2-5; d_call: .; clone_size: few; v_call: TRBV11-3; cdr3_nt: TGTGCCAGCAGCTTAGGGGGTCGGGGGTCCGGGGAGACCCAGTACTTC; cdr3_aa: CASSLGGRGSGETQYF
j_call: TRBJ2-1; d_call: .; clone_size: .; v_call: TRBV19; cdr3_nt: TGTGCCAGCAGCTTCGCTAGAACGGGTGAGCAGTTCTTC; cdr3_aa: CASSFARTGEQFF
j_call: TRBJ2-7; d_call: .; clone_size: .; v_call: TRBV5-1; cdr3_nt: TGCGCCAGCAGCTACAGCACAACCTACGAGCAGTACTTC; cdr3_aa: CASSYSTTYEQYF
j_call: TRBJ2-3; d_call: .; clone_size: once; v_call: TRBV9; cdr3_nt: TGTGCCAGCAGCTCTAGAGGAACATCTAGCACAGATACGCAGTATTTT; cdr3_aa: CASSSRGTSSTDTQYF